One and the same sample provided the 13 T cell receptor beta chains below, sequenced in a study of T-cell reconstitution after alpha-beta-depleted transplantation in children. The library targeted TCRbeta and was prepared with unique molecular identifiers. TCRdb analysed the PCR reads with MiXCR anew, one entry per CDR3 protein. The sample holds some 180,000 distinct CDR3 sequences; 6.6% are singletons and the top ten take more than 5.5%. The sequencing used PBMCs, collected before TCRalphabeta/CD19-depleted stem cell transplant. The receptors originated from a boy aged 2-15 years with acute lymphoblastic leukemia, due to receive a stem cell transplant.

DNA for the CDR3: TGTGCCAGCGGGGAAACAGGGGATAGTGGCTACACCTTC. This gives the protein CASGETGDSGYTF. The V gene is TRBV6-6, the J gene TRBJ1-2; 7 bases align to TRBD1. Losses at the gene ends were 8 bases for V and 7 bases for J; bases not matched to a gene: 10. This CDR3 contains 13 residues. Germline V gene data show CDR1 as MNHNY and CDR2 as SVGAGI (reference sequence).

This clonotype appeared many times. The chain is built from TRBV7-2 and TRBJ2-7; maybe TRBD1 (6 bases). The CDR3 consists of 14 residues. The germline V gene has CDR1 SGHTA and CDR2 FQGNSA. V lost 7 bases, J lost 4 bases, and 17 bases lay in between. CDR3: CASTWGWTAYEQYF. The DNA for the CDR3 is TGTGCCAGCACCTGGGGCTGGACAGCTTACGAGCAGTACTTC.

This clonotype has a count of ten or more. The V and J genes are TRBV30 and TRBJ2-2; D remains ambiguous. V dropped 3 bases and J dropped 0 bases, with 8 bases sitting between them. Germline CDR1 is GTSNPN and CDR2 is SVGIG (reference sequence). This CDR3 has 14 amino acids. CDR3 coding DNA: TGTGCCTGGAGCCCCGCGCCGAACACCGGGGAGCTGTTTTTT. This encodes CAWSPAPNTGELFF.

In regard to this clonotype: This may come from a read error, since a much larger clone is one base off. The chain uses TRBV11-2 and TRBJ2-1, with a tentative D call TRBD2 (5 bases). In germline, CDR1 is SGHAT, CDR2 FQNNGV. V lost 1 base, J lost 8 bases, and 9 bases lay in between. The CDR3 sequence is 13 residues long. In DNA form, the CDR3 reads TGTGCCAGCAGCTTAGGGACGGACTATGAGCAGTTCTTC. This gives the protein CASSLGTDYEQFF.

This clonotype was found many times. The chain combines TRBV10-3 with TRBJ1-1; no reliable D call. The CDR3 has 13 amino acids. The germline CDR1 and CDR2 sequences are ENHRY and SYGVKD. Deletions cut 2 bases from V and 6 bases from J, with 10 bases between. In DNA form, the CDR3 reads TGTGCCATCAGTGAGGGGGATGTCGCTGAAGCTTTCTTT. Protein product: CAISEGDVAEAFF.

The J gene is TRBJ2-5, the V gene TRBV7-9; TRBD2 might be the D (6 bases). With 5 bases removed from V and 9 bases from J, the gap between germline ends came to 13 bases. Per germline, CDR1 SEHNR and CDR2 FQNEAQ (reference sequence). This CDR3 has 12 residues. The CDR3 coding sequence is TGTGCCAGCAGCCAAATCGGAGGGGCCCAGTACTTC. Protein product: CASSQIGGAQYF.

Many counts were recorded for this clonotype. The chain is built from TRBV18 and TRBJ2-2, with 10 bases that match TRBD1. This CDR3 is built from 14 residues. V shed 5 bases, J shed 5 bases, and the junction held 2 bases outside the gene matches. Germline CDR1 is KGHSH and CDR2 is LQKENI. The CDR3: CASSAGQGTGELFF. The CDR3 DNA is TGTGCCAGCTCAGCGGGACAGGGGACCGGGGAGCTGTTTTTT. The full variable domain, rest sourced from reference TRBV18 and TRBJ2-2, is NAGVMQNPRHLVRRRGQEARLRCSPMKGHSHVYWYRQLPEEGLKFMVYLQKENIIDESGMPKERFSAEFPKEGPSILRIQQVVRGDSAAYFCASSAGQGTGELFFGEGSRLTVL.

This clonotype was counted many times. The CDR3 sequence: CASSQDLGYYEQYF. CDR3 DNA sequence: TGTGCCAGCAGCCAAGATCTGGGGTACTACGAGCAGTACTTC. The chain is built from TRBV14 and TRBJ2-7; D ambiguous. Trimming removed 0 bases from V and 3 bases from J, with 9 bases in between. Germline CDR1 reads SGHDN; CDR2 reads FVKESK. The CDR3 has 14 amino acids.

The sample holds many counts of this clonotype. In DNA form, the CDR3 reads TGTGCCAGCAGCTTTCTCGCCGAGACTCGAAAAGAGACCCAGTACTTC. It specifies CASSFLAETRKETQYF. The rearrangement joins TRBV7-8 to TRBJ2-5; D ambiguous. Germline values: CDR1 SGHVS, CDR2 FQNEAQ. The germline V and J ends were trimmed by 3 bases and 3 bases, with 17 bases remaining between them. The CDR3 is made up of 16 amino acids.

J is TRBJ2-2 and V is TRBV11-2; maybe TRBD2 (6 bases). Trimming stripped 2 bases from V and 3 bases from J, with 10 bases between. Germline V gene lookup returns CDR1 SGHAT and CDR2 FQNNGV. This CDR3 contains 15 residues. The CDR3 DNA is TGTGCCAGCAGCTTACCAGGGACTTACACCGGGGAGCTGTTTTTT. Amino acid sequence: CASSLPGTYTGELFF.

This clonotype appeared a few times. V is TRBV5-1 and J is TRBJ1-3; D gene ambiguous. CDR1 is SGHRS, CDR2 YFSETQ, per germline. V was clipped by 0 bases and J by 0 bases, with 4 bases between them. The CDR3 loop spans 14 amino acids. The CDR3 nucleotides read TGCGCCAGCAGCTTGGGACCCTCTGGAAACACCATATATTTT. Amino acid sequence: CASSLGPSGNTIYF. Complete variable domain (other parts from reference TRBV5-1 and TRBJ1-3): KAGVTQTPRYLIKTRGQQVTLSCSPISGHRSVSWYQQTPGQGLQFLFEYFSETQRNKGNFPGRFSGRQFSNSRSEMNVSTLELGDSALYLCASSLGPSGNTIYFGEGSWLTVV.

The chain links TRBV12-3 or TRBV12-4 to TRBJ2-3; D remains unclear. Trimming removed 5 bases at V and 4 bases at J, with 13 bases between. The CDR3 extends over 14 amino acids. CDR3 in amino acids: CASSPDGSADTQYF. The CDR3 DNA is TGTGCCAGCAGTCCCGATGGCAGCGCAGATACGCAGTATTTT.

This clonotype was detected ten times or more. The V and J genes are TRBV29-1 and TRBJ2-1; D not certain. The CDR3 has 10 residues. Germline V gene data show CDR1 as SQVTM and CDR2 as ANQGSEA. Trimming removed 4 bases from V and 7 bases from J, with 5 bases in between. The chain's CDR3 is CSVVRNEQFF. In nucleotides, the CDR3 is TGCAGCGTTGTGAGGAATGAGCAGTTCTTC.